The rows below give T cell receptor beta chains drawn from one sample of a study of cytomegalovirus exposure and HLA in healthy donors. Assay used: immunoSEQ multiplex PCR; TCRdb lists only in-frame clones, some missing. The sample records more than 75,000 clones, around 92% being singletons. Input material: PBMCs. These receptors all come from a man aged 18-30 years in good health and CMV-seronegative. Both conserved end residues are trimmed from each CDR3.

V,J,CDR3
TRBV2,TRBJ2-5,ASTMGPYQETQY
TRBV2,TRBJ2-5,ASSDPGTGQETQY
TRBV7-2,TRBJ2-5,ASKRGLDETQY
TRBV30,TRBJ1-5,AWMKGVGMPQH
TRBV20-1,TRBJ2-2,SASGGGELF
TRBV2,TRBJ1-5,ATNDRAVQPQH
TRBV7-9,TRBJ1-5,ASSLSQQSQPQH
TRBV18,TRBJ2-7,ASSPPHGLGGMEQY
TRBV6-5,TRBJ1-2,ASSQGALGGYT
TRBV6-1,TRBJ1-1,ASTQGAIGTEAF
TRBV19,TRBJ1-1,ASSREGYTEAF
TRBV10-3,TRBJ1-1,AIRSDRGMNTEAF
TRBV19,TRBJ1-1,ASSIGGRLRRGAF
TRBV2,TRBJ1-5,ASSPTGDQPQH
TRBV11-2,TRBJ2-7,ASSLATGTGIYEQY
TRBV7-2,TRBJ2-7,ASSSPPREFYEQY
TRBV11-2,TRBJ1-4,ASSLGNLGEKLF
TRBV4-3,TRBJ1-5,ASSQEETGGGQPQH
TRBV27,TRBJ1-6,ASSLYGTGGEGSPLH
TRBV5-6,TRBJ1-1,ASSHGTGTTEAF
TRBV5-1,TRBJ2-1,ASSPFSTGPESYNEQF
TRBV7-6,TRBJ2-3,ASSLVGEDTQY
TRBV7-6,TRBJ2-2,ASSLAWRSRGTPNTGELF
TRBV6-4,TRBJ2-1,ASSGGSGGSHGEQF
TRBV29-1,TRBJ2-7,SVRDSGTGGYNEQY
TRBV7-9,TRBJ1-2,ASTETGGFGYT
TRBV7-6,TRBJ2-7,ASSLSQGMSTEQY
TRBV11-2,TRBJ2-7,ASSSGLAGVYEQY
TRBV19,TRBJ1-2,ASNDIRPRTISYGYT
TRBV5-1,TRBJ1-3,ASSLAGQGAGNTIY
TRBV6-5,TRBJ1-1,ASRRDRYTEAF
TRBV11-2,TRBJ2-2,ASSDGGFNTGELF
TRBV10-3,TRBJ2-7,AISGLASYEQY
TRBV9,TRBJ2-7,ASSPLAGAFYEQY
TRBV30,TRBJ1-1,AWSGQPKNTEAF
TRBV7-9,TRBJ1-1,ASSLVGTANTEAF
TRBV5-1,TRBJ2-5,ASSAGRAKETQY
TRBV5-4,TRBJ2-7,ASSFGSGGAEEQY
TRBV5-1,TRBJ1-1,ASSFRDRGSEAF
TRBV29-1,TRBJ1-1,SVGDRNTEAF
TRBV11-3,TRBJ2-1,ASSARGLAVPYNEQF
TRBV6-5,TRBJ1-2,ASHAPGTGNGYT
TRBV11-2,TRBJ2-3,ASSLRRLAGGTDTQY
TRBV6-1,TRBJ1-3,ASSEDRHSGNTIY
TRBV18,TRBJ2-7,ASSPYRSRAVYEQY
TRBV7-2,TRBJ2-1,ASIMNSGAYNEQF
TRBV28,TRBJ2-7,ASSLRRGQGVGPVYEQY
TRBV5-1,TRBJ1-6,ASSLAQGIYNSPLH
TRBV25-1,TRBJ2-1,ASKDSSASSYNEQF
TRBV5-1,TRBJ2-7,ASSPPGGGVSYEQY
TRBV29-1,TRBJ1-2,SAQDRGRDSNYGYT
TRBV7-9,TRBJ2-3,ASSSRTSGRADTQY
TRBV30,TRBJ2-5,AWSGTGRWETQY
TRBV5-5,TRBJ1-1,ASSRRQGAGTEAF
TRBV10-3,TRBJ1-4,AIRPTGGNGKLF
TRBV7-2,TRBJ2-7,ASSFPPLGRAYEQY